The next 19 T cell receptor beta chains were all read from a single sample in a study of read filtering for tumor transcriptome and immune sequencing. This library used 300 to 450 ng RNA and molecular barcoded adaptors spanning alpha/delta and beta/gamma chains. TCRdb re-analysed the reads in MiXCR, keeping a single row per CDR3 protein. Altogether approximately 60,000 distinct CDR3 sequences are present, 20% to 25% being singletons, with the ten largest covering roughly 15%. Sequencing was carried out using a population of CD138-negative cells sorted from bone marrow. The receptors stem from a donor aged 40 or older with multiple myeloma.

Ten or more counts support this clonotype. This sequence joins TRBV5-1 and TRBJ2-5; D remains unclear. Germline V lookup: CDR1 SGHRS, CDR2 YFSETQ. Trimming stripped 2 bases from V and 4 bases from J, with 6 bases between. This CDR3 contains 12 residues. CDR3 sequence: CASSFSGETQYF. CDR3 nucleotides: TGCGCCAGCAGCTTCTCCGGAGAGACCCAGTACTTC.

This clonotype was observed a few times. The chain's CDR3 is CASSKPGHKTDYGYTF. Written as DNA, the CDR3 is TGTGCCAGCAGTAAACCGGGACATAAAACGGACTATGGCTACACCTTC. V usage is TRBV3-1 and J usage is TRBJ1-2; maybe TRBD1 (6 bases). The CDR3 extends over 16 amino acids. Deletions cut 6 bases from V and 3 bases from J, with 20 bases between. CDR1 LGHDT and CDR2 YNNKEL come from the germline V gene (reference sequence).

This clonotype was seen repeatedly, ten times or more. V and J are TRBV7-3 and TRBJ1-1; the match to TRBD1 covers 7 bases. Germline V lookup: CDR1 SGHTA, CDR2 FQGTGA. This CDR3 comprises 14 residues. The junction had 7 bases not matched to a gene; V was cut back by 5 bases and J by 4 bases. The CDR3 DNA reads TGTGCCAGCAGCGCCCGACAGGGAGTCACTGAAGCTTTCTTT. This gives the protein CASSARQGVTEAFF.

This clonotype came up many times. The chain is built from TRBV6-5 and TRBJ2-7, with D perhaps TRBD1 (6 bases). V lost 0 bases and J lost 3, with 6 bases in between. CDR1 MNHEY and CDR2 SVGAGI come from the germline V gene. This CDR3 is built from 13 residues. The CDR3 loop reads CASSYSTGYEQYF. The CDR3 DNA reads as TGTGCCAGCAGTTACTCGACAGGCTACGAGCAGTACTTC.

This clonotype was seen repeatedly, ten times or more. The chain employs TRBV29-1 and TRBJ2-2, with 8 positions matching TRBD2. Looked up from germline, CDR1 is SQVTM and CDR2 is ANQGSEA. J was trimmed by 5 bases and V by 5 bases; bases with no gene match: 4. The CDR3 has 13 amino acids. In DNA, the CDR3 is TGCAGCGTTATAGTAGCGGGGACCGGGGAGCTGTTTTTT. Translated: CSVIVAGTGELFF.

This clonotype was detected many times. The chain uses TRBV29-1 and TRBJ2-1; D ambiguous. The germline V gene encodes CDR1 SQVTM and CDR2 ANQGSEA. V was shortened by 7 bases and J by 9 bases, with 10 bases between the two germline ends. The CDR3 is made up of 10 amino acids. The DNA of the CDR3 is TGCAGCGCTACCCAGGCTGAGCAGTTCTTC. It is translated as CSATQAEQFF.

This clonotype was seen repeatedly, ten times or more. The chain recombines TRBV25-1 with TRBJ2-1; either TRBD1 or TRBD2 may fit D (5 bases each). The CDR3 extends over 16 amino acids. The V gene's germline CDR1 is MGHDK and CDR2 SYGVNS. With 0 bases removed from V and 0 bases from J, the gap between germline ends came to 9 bases. The DNA for the CDR3 is TGTGCCAGCAGTGAATATGGGACGATCTCCTACAATGAGCAGTTCTTC. The encoded protein is CASSEYGTISYNEQFF.

A few counts support this clonotype. The V call is TRBV20-1, the J call TRBJ1-1; perhaps TRBD1 as D (5 bases). CDR3 length: 12 amino acids. The germline gives CDR1 DFQATT, CDR2 SNEGSKA (reference sequence). With 0 bases removed from V and 6 bases from J, the gap between germline ends came to 8 bases. The CDR3 sequence is CSARDLTAEAFF. CDR3 sequence (DNA): TGCAGTGCTAGAGATTTGACAGCTGAAGCTTTCTTT.

This clonotype was observed many times. The V gene is TRBV12-5, the J gene TRBJ2-7; D is perhaps TRBD1 or TRBD2 (6 bases each). Trimming shortened V by 3 bases and J by 4 bases, and 13 bases separated the two germline ends. The CDR3 runs 14 residues. The germline CDR1 and CDR2 sequences are LGHNT and FRNRAP. The CDR3 DNA follows: TGTGCTAGTGGTTTTGTGGGGGGCGGGTACGAGCAGTACTTC. It encodes CASGFVGGGYEQYF.

As to this clonotype: Because the CDR3 is missing its conserved closing phenylalanine or tryptophan, this is likely a read error. The J gene is TRBJ2-1, the V gene TRBV5-1; a weak D match, TRBD2 (5 bases). Germline V gene lookup returns CDR1 SGHRS and CDR2 YFSETQ. The length of the CDR3 is 13 residues. V lost 9 bases to trimming and J lost 5 bases, with 15 bases between them. CDR3 in amino acids: CATGDGPNNEQFL. The DNA of the CDR3 is TGCGCCACCGGGGATGGACCAAACAATGAGCAGTTCCTC.

The J gene is TRBJ1-2, the V gene TRBV28, with 7 bases matching TRBD1. The CDR3 has 12 residues. V was clipped by 4 bases and J by 7 bases; unmatched bases: 3. The germline V gene encodes CDR1 MDHEN and CDR2 SYDVKM. CDR3 coding DNA: TGTGCCAGCAGTTCGACAGGGCGTGGCTACACCTTC. Amino acids: CASSSTGRGYTF.

This clonotype has at least ten counts. V and J are TRBV20-1 and TRBJ2-1; 7 bases match TRBD1. Germline V gene data show CDR1 as DFQATT and CDR2 as SNEGSKA (reference sequence). This CDR3 is 16 amino acids long. V dropped 0 bases and J dropped 2; count of bases not matched to a gene: 7. Here the CDR3 reads CSARDRGQGAYNEQFF. The CDR3, as DNA: TGCAGTGCTAGAGATCGTGGGCAGGGGGCCTACAATGAGCAGTTCTTC.

The chain combines TRBV11-1 with TRBJ2-2, with 7 bases fitting TRBD1. Germline values: CDR1 SGHAT, CDR2 FQDESV (reference sequence). The CDR3 has 16 residues. V trimming: 5 bases; J trimming: 4 bases; junction bases outside the gene matches: 10. The DNA for the CDR3 is TGTGCCAGCAGCCCGGGACAGTCCGTTCGCACCGGGGAGCTGTTTTTT. This codes for CASSPGQSVRTGELFF.

This clonotype was recorded once. Its ends do not fully match the called genes, so a read error is possible. The chain recombines TRBV20-1 with TRBJ2-7; 7 nucleotides align to TRBD1. This CDR3 has 15 amino acids. CDR1 and CDR2 from the germline V gene are DFQATT and SNEGSKA (reference sequence). CDR3 region: CSAPDRAGSSYGQYF. The CDR3 DNA is TGCAGCGCCCCAGACAGGGCCGGTAGCTCCTACGGGCAGTACTTC.

Remarks on this clonotype: A much larger clone is a single base away; this may be a read error. The chain recombines TRBV19 with TRBJ2-7; 7 positions match TRBD1. The CDR3 totals 15 residues. Germline V gene data show CDR1 as LNHDA and CDR2 as SQIVND (reference sequence). V lost 6 bases, J lost 4 bases, and 12 bases stayed unmatched. In nucleotides, the CDR3 is TGTGCCAGTAGAATTAAGGCAGGGGGTTCGTACGAGCAGTACTTC. Translation gives CASRIKAGGSYEQYF.

Ten or more counts support this clonotype. The chain is built from TRBV24-1 and TRBJ1-2, with 7 bases aligning to TRBD1. The germline V gene has CDR1 KGHDR and CDR2 SFDVKD. The CDR3 length is 14 residues. V dropped 7 bases and J dropped 4; count of bases not matched to a gene: 8. This CDR3 reads CATSGRDSFYGYTF. Here the CDR3 DNA reads TGTGCCACCAGCGGAAGGGACAGCTTCTATGGCTACACCTTC.

Remarks on this clonotype: Possible read error: a much larger clone is one base away. The chain carries TRBV5-1 and TRBJ2-2, with no clear D. The CDR3 consists of 13 residues. V was cut by 0 bases and J by 7 bases, with 7 bases left in between. The germline V gene encodes CDR1 SGHRS and CDR2 YFSETQ. The CDR3 DNA sequence: TGCGCCAGCAGCTTGGCGATGGACGGGGAGCTGTTTTTT. Residues: CASSLAMDGELFF.

This clonotype was seen many times. The chain recombines TRBV29-1 with TRBJ2-7, with 10 bases fitting TRBD1. This CDR3 is built from 13 residues. The germline CDR1 and CDR2 sequences are SQVTM and ANQGSEA. V shed 4 bases, J shed 3 bases, and the junction held 3 bases outside the gene matches. As DNA, the CDR3 is TGCAGCGTTGTCTGGACAGGGGGCTACGAGCAGTACTTC. This encodes CSVVWTGGYEQYF.

This clonotype appeared a few times. This may come from a read error, since a much larger clone is one base off. The rearrangement uses TRBV29-1 and TRBJ1-4; 8 nucleotides line up with TRBD1. CDR1 is SQVTM, CDR2 ANQGSEA, per germline. There are 12 residues in the CDR3. CDR3: CGVLGQAEKLFF. CDR3 bases: TGCGGCGTTTTGGGACAGGCAGAAAAACTGTTTTTT.